What follows describes a single T cell receptor beta chain. Its cognate antigen is unknown. The CDR3 is 14 residues long. Between the trimmed V and J ends, which lost 8 bases and 0 bases, there was a span of 13 bases. A second about 6 to 12 cycle PCR used barcoded and J-beta primers. Unique molecular identifiers of 12 random nucleotides labeled each cDNA. Using its own MiXCR run on the 5' RACE reads, TCRdb lists one record per CDR3 protein. The sample consists of over 1,500,000 distinct CDR3 sequences, around half of them appearing once. This record comes from a study of blood T cells in healthy people across ages. The study, taken as a whole, reports: Per million T cells, TCR beta diversity dropped about linearly as age rose. Long-lived and aged donors differed, with more naive CD4+ cells and higher diversity in the long-lived.

V is TRBV12-3 or TRBV12-4 and J is TRBJ2-5; unclear D gene. This sequence was found in a woman aged 40 to 50 in good health. Sequenced: blood. CDR3: CASGPGPNQETQYF. Written as DNA, the CDR3 is TGTGCCAGCGGCCCTGGGCCTAACCAAGAGACCCAGTACTTC.